Following are 30 T cell receptor beta chains from one sample sequenced in a study of blood T cell repertoires in COVID-19. Method: immunoSEQ multiplex PCR; TCRdb's copy keeps in-frame clones and lacks some. The table lists 250,000 to 350,000 clones, roughly 90% of them singletons, with under 20% in the top ten. The sample comprised PBMCs or T cells enriched from blood (not recorded which). The receptors were gathered from a woman in her 30s who had recovered from COVID-19.

The chain uses TRBV7-2 and TRBJ2-7; 7 bases align to TRBD1. Per the germline V gene, CDR1 is SGHTA and CDR2 is FQGNSA. This CDR3 has 14 residues. Trimming took 4 bases from V and 4 from J; bases not matched to a gene: 7. Written as DNA, the CDR3 is TGTGCCAGCAGCTCATCCGGGACAGTTTACGAGCAGTACTTC. Protein product: CASSSSGTVYEQYF.

The CDR3 DNA sequence: TGCGCCAGCAGTGAGAGGGTAGCGGGAGGGCCAGCCTACGAGCAGTACTTC. Translating gives CASSERVAGGPAYEQYF. This chain joins TRBV10-2 and TRBJ2-7; 11 positions match TRBD2. From germline, CDR1 is WSHSY and CDR2 SAAADI. The CDR3 spans 17 residues. The trim removed 2 bases at V and 2 bases at J, leaving 8 bases unmatched.

This clone was detected only once. J is TRBJ2-7 and V is TRBV12-3 or TRBV12-4; a possible D gene is TRBD2 (6 bases). V lost 7 bases to trimming and J lost 7 bases, with 11 bases between them. The CDR3 is 11 amino acids. The CDR3 nucleotides read TGTGCCAGCACTCTTGGGGGGGAGCAGTACTTC. This gives the protein CASTLGGEQYF.

The chain's CDR3 is CASTGGGRAPLSYEQYF. In DNA, the CDR3 is TGTGCCAGTACGGGGGGAGGGAGGGCCCCCCTCTCCTACGAGCAGTACTTC. V gene TRBV19 combines with J gene TRBJ2-7; 7 nucleotides match TRBD2. Per the germline V gene, CDR1 is LNHDA and CDR2 is SQIVND (reference sequence). The CDR3 totals 17 residues. After removal of 7 bases from V and 0 bases from J, the junction contained 15 bases not matched to a gene.

The V call is TRBV19, the J call TRBJ1-1, with D perhaps TRBD1 (5 bases). Germline CDR1 reads LNHDA; CDR2 reads SQIVND (reference sequence). V was clipped by 5 bases and J by 1 base, with 14 bases between them. The CDR3 runs to 15 residues. The CDR3 DNA reads TGTGCCAGTAGTTCCGGGTCAGGGTGGAACACTGAAGCTTTCTTT. This encodes CASSSGSGWNTEAFF. The variable domain in full, completed from reference TRBV19 and TRBJ1-1, reads DGGITQSPKYLFRKEGQNVTLSCEQNLNHDAMYWYRQDPGQGLRLIYYSQIVNDFQKGDIAEGYSVSREKKESFPLTVTSAQKNPTAFYLCASSSGSGWNTEAFFGQGTRLTVV.

The gene calls are TRBV3-1 (or the pseudogene TRBV3-2) and TRBJ2-3, with 7 bases that match TRBD2. From germline, CDR1 is LGHDT and CDR2 YNNKEL (reference sequence). This CDR3 is 15 amino acids long. V dropped 2 bases and J dropped 1; count of bases not matched to a gene: 3. In DNA, the CDR3 is TGTGCCAGCAGCCAATGGGCGGGGGGCACAGATACGCAGTATTTT. Translated: CASSQWAGGTDTQYF.

V usage is TRBV15 and J usage is TRBJ2-7; a possible D gene is TRBD1 (5 bases). Germline V gene data show CDR1 as LNHNV and CDR2 as YYDKDF (reference sequence). V was cut by 0 bases and J by 6 bases, with 15 bases left in between. The CDR3 has 15 amino acids. The chain's CDR3 is CATSRDRDRHSEQYF. CDR3 nucleotides: TGTGCCACCAGCAGAGATAGAGACAGACATTCCGAGCAGTACTTC.

The CDR3 DNA sequence: TGTGCCAGCAGCGCCGGGACAGGGGAGGTAGGCACTGAAGCTTTCTTT. This encodes CASSAGTGEVGTEAFF. The rearrangement uses TRBV2 and TRBJ1-1; TRBD1 matches 10 bases. Trimming cost V 6 bases and J 4 bases; bases outside gene matches: 11. CDR3 length: 16 residues. From germline, CDR1 is SNHLY and CDR2 FYNNEI.

The J gene is TRBJ1-5, the V gene TRBV2, with D perhaps matching TRBD1 (6 bases). Germline CDR1 reads SNHLY; CDR2 reads FYNNEI. CDR3 length: 15 residues. V was pared by 0 bases and J by 7 bases, with 13 bases between. The CDR3 DNA is TGTGCCAGCAGTGAAGCGAGGGGGTCTGGGCAGCCCCAGCATTTT. This translates into CASSEARGSGQPQHF.

The chain employs TRBV15 and TRBJ1-2; unclear D gene. Germline CDR1 LNHNV, CDR2 YYDKDF (reference sequence). The CDR3 is made up of 15 amino acids. Trimming took off 0 bases at V and 5 bases at J, with 13 bases between the two ends. CDR3 in DNA: TGTGCCACCAGCAGAGATCGAGGCGCAATATATGGCTACACCTTC. Its protein product is CATSRDRGAIYGYTF.

The chain couples TRBV20-1 to TRBJ1-6; 8 bases are shared with TRBD1. Germline V CDR1 and CDR2: DFQATT, SNEGSKA (reference sequence). V gave up 3 bases and J gave up 9 bases; unmatched junction bases: 7. The CDR3 is made up of 14 amino acids. The CDR3: CSASKQGVSSPLHF. The CDR3, as DNA: TGCAGTGCTAGTAAACAGGGGGTTAGTTCACCCCTCCACTTT.

V is TRBV5-6 and J is TRBJ1-2, with D tentatively TRBD1 (6 bases). The ends were cut back, 4 bases at V and 0 bases at J, with 13 bases in the middle. This CDR3 comprises 15 residues. Germline V gene sequence: CDR1 SGHDT, CDR2 YYEEEE. CDR3 loop: CASSPPDRANYGYTF. The CDR3 region has the DNA TGTGCCAGCAGCCCCCCGGACAGAGCTAACTATGGCTACACCTTC.

The V gene is TRBV30, the J gene TRBJ1-1; a possible D gene is TRBD1 (6 bases). V lost 4 bases to trimming and J lost 4 bases, with 10 bases between them. The CDR3 sequence is 12 residues long. Germline CDR1 GTSNPN, CDR2 SVGIG (reference sequence). CDR3 sequence (DNA): TGTGCCTGGACGCGGGGGGCCACTGAAGCTTTCTTT. Translating gives CAWTRGATEAFF.

The chain joins TRBV28 to TRBJ2-2; 8 bases map to TRBD1. The CDR3 has 16 amino acids. Trimming removed 5 bases from V and 3 bases from J; junction bases left unmatched: 8. The germline V gene has CDR1 MDHEN and CDR2 SYDVKM. The CDR3 coding sequence is TGTGCCAGCAGTCCCGCGACAGGGGATCACACCGGGGAGCTGTTTTTT. This codes for CASSPATGDHTGELFF.

The chain carries TRBV6-5 and TRBJ2-7; D possibly corresponds to TRBD1 (6 bases). Germline values: CDR1 MNHEY, CDR2 SVGAGI. CDR3 length: 13 residues. Trimming removed 7 bases at V and 2 bases at J, with 12 bases between. This chain's CDR3 is CASKKGVTYEQYF. In nucleotides, the CDR3 is TGTGCCAGCAAAAAGGGGGTTACCTACGAGCAGTACTTC.

The J gene is TRBJ1-2, the V gene TRBV9, with TRBD1 identical over 9 bases. Germline lookup yields CDR1 SGDLS and CDR2 YYNGEE. The CDR3 is 13 residues long. V trimming: 3 bases; J trimming: 6 bases; junction bases outside the gene matches: 3. The CDR3 DNA reads TGTGCCAGCAGCGCGGACAGGGGTAATGGCTACACCTTC. Translated: CASSADRGNGYTF.

This sequence joins TRBV15 and TRBJ1-6; 8 positions agree with TRBD1. The CDR3 loop spans 15 amino acids. V shed 1 base and J 5 bases; nucleotides not matched to a gene: 1. Germline CDR1 and CDR2: LNHNV and YYDKDF (reference sequence). In DNA form, the CDR3 reads TGTGCCACCAGCAGAGTACAGGGGGATAATTCACCCCTCCACTTT. Translating gives CATSRVQGDNSPLHF.

This clone was recorded a few times. The CDR3 bases are TGTGCCAGCAGCGTAGACGGGAATAGGGCCAACGTCCTGACTTTC. The encoded protein is CASSVDGNRANVLTF. The rearrangement uses TRBV9 and TRBJ2-6; TRBD2 might be the D (5 bases). V gave up 0 bases and J gave up 5 bases, with 9 bases separating them. Germline values: CDR1 SGDLS, CDR2 YYNGEE. CDR3 length: 15 amino acids.

The rearrangement joins TRBV7-8 to TRBJ1-5; TRBD1 matches at 8 bases. The CDR3 consists of 17 residues. The germline V gene encodes CDR1 SGHVS and CDR2 FQNEAQ. V dropped 1 base and J dropped 2; count of bases not matched to a gene: 7. This chain's CDR3 is CASSLGGGQVGNQPQHF. CDR3 coding DNA: TGTGCCAGCAGCTTAGGAGGGGGACAGGTGGGCAATCAGCCCCAGCATTTT. The whole variable domain, filled in from reference TRBV7-8 and TRBJ1-5, reads GAGVSQSPRYKVAKRGQDVALRCDPISGHVSLFWYQQALGQGPEFLTYFQNEAQLDKSGLPSDRFFAERPEGSVSTLKIQRTQQEDSAVYLCASSLGGGQVGNQPQHFGDGTRLSIL.

The V gene is TRBV28, the J gene TRBJ2-1, with 11 bases matching TRBD1. Germline CDR1 reads MDHEN; CDR2 reads SYDVKM. CDR3 length: 15 residues. V lost 7 bases to trimming and J lost 2 bases; unmatched junction nucleotides: 4. Here the CDR3 DNA reads TGTGCCAGCATGCGGACAGGGGGCGCCTACAATGAGCAGTTCTTC. Translation gives CASMRTGGAYNEQFF.

The rearrangement links TRBV12-3 or TRBV12-4 to TRBJ1-2; a possible D gene is TRBD1 (5 bases). V dropped 5 bases and J dropped 8 bases, with 15 bases sitting between them. The CDR3 consists of 13 residues. The CDR3 reads CASSIDREWGYTF. DNA for the CDR3: TGTGCCAGCAGTATTGACAGAGAATGGGGCTACACCTTC.

This sequence joins TRBV5-1 and TRBJ2-5; 13 bases align to TRBD2. Germline V CDR1 and CDR2: SGHRS, YFSETQ. V was pared by 4 bases and J by 2 bases, with 5 bases of the junction left unmatched. This CDR3 is built from 16 residues. The CDR3 sequence is CASSLGTSGKQETQYF. Here the CDR3 DNA reads TGCGCCAGCAGCCTAGGGACTAGCGGGAAACAAGAGACCCAGTACTTC. Full variable domain (outside the CDR3, taken from reference TRBV5-1 and TRBJ2-5): KAGVTQTPRYLIKTRGQQVTLSCSPISGHRSVSWYQQTPGQGLQFLFEYFSETQRNKGNFPGRFSGRQFSNSRSEMNVSTLELGDSALYLCASSLGTSGKQETQYFGPGTRLLVL.

This clone was counted once. The chain couples TRBV5-1 to TRBJ1-3; D perhaps matches TRBD1 (5 bases). The CDR3 is made up of 14 amino acids. CDR1 is SGHRS and CDR2 is YFSETQ in the germline V gene. Trimming cost V 0 bases and J 4 bases, with 8 bases left between them. DNA of the CDR3: TGCGCCAGCAGCTTGGGACAGATAGGAAACACCATATATTTT. Translating gives CASSLGQIGNTIYF. The full variable domain, rest sourced from reference TRBV5-1 and TRBJ1-3, is KAGVTQTPRYLIKTRGQQVTLSCSPISGHRSVSWYQQTPGQGLQFLFEYFSETQRNKGNFPGRFSGRQFSNSRSEMNVSTLELGDSALYLCASSLGQIGNTIYFGEGSWLTVV.

This sequence joins TRBV28 and TRBJ2-6, with TRBD1 identical over 10 bases. The CDR3 is 21 amino acids. The V gene's germline CDR1 is MDHEN and CDR2 SYDVKM. The V and J ends lost 6 bases and 1 base, in that order; junction bases with no gene match: 18. The CDR3 region has the DNA TGTGCCAGCAGCCCCACCGGGACAGGGGCCAGAGGGAGGTCTGGGGCCAACGTCCTGACTTTC. It yields the protein CASSPTGTGARGRSGANVLTF.

J is TRBJ2-1 and V is TRBV7-8, with a weak D call TRBD2 (5 bases). CDR3 length: 17 amino acids. With 0 bases removed from V and 6 bases from J, the gap between germline ends came to 18 bases. Germline V lookup: CDR1 SGHVS, CDR2 FQNEAQ. The CDR3 bases are TGTGCCAGCAGCTTAGCAAGGTCGAGGGCCGGTGGCAATGAGCAGTTCTTC. It specifies CASSLARSRAGGNEQFF.

The chain has TRBV10-3 and TRBJ1-2; no clear D. CDR1 is ENHRY and CDR2 is SYGVKD in the germline V gene. Trimming took 2 bases from V and 4 from J, leaving 8 bases between them. There are 13 residues in the CDR3. The CDR3 protein is CAISEGQFYGYTF. The CDR3 DNA sequence: TGTGCCATCAGTGAGGGGCAGTTCTATGGCTACACCTTC.

This clone came up once. V usage is TRBV6-2 or TRBV6-3 and J usage is TRBJ2-1, with 9 bases fitting TRBD2. The CDR3 sequence is 14 residues long. After removal of 2 bases from V and 10 bases from J, the junction contained 6 bases not matched to a gene. From germline, CDR1 is MNHEY and CDR2 SVGEGT. The CDR3 DNA is TGTGCCAGCAGTTACCGGGGACTAGCACGCGAGCAGTTCTTC. Its protein is CASSYRGLAREQFF.

The chain joins TRBV28 to TRBJ1-2; D is unclear. The CDR3 spans 12 residues. V was pared by 2 bases and J by 2 bases, with 3 bases between. Germline V CDR1 and CDR2: MDHEN, SYDVKM. Written as DNA, the CDR3 is TGTGCCAGCAGTTTACTGAACTATGGCTACACCTTC. Protein: CASSLLNYGYTF.

V usage is TRBV5-1 and J usage is TRBJ2-1, with TRBD2 matching over 12 bases. This CDR3 spans 14 amino acids. The germline CDR1 and CDR2 sequences are SGHRS and YFSETQ. J was trimmed by 9 bases and V by 4 bases; bases with no gene match: 5. This chain's CDR3 is CASSRLAGEGEQFF. The DNA for the CDR3 is TGCGCCAGCAGCAGACTAGCGGGAGAGGGTGAGCAGTTCTTC.

The chain combines TRBV3-1 (or the pseudogene TRBV3-2) with TRBJ2-1, with 8 bases lining up with TRBD2. Germline CDR1 reads LGHDT; CDR2 reads YNNKEL (reference sequence). The CDR3 contains 15 residues. The V segment lost 3 bases and the J segment 9 bases; nucleotides outside the gene matches: 10. The CDR3 coding sequence is TGTGCCAGCAGCCATGGGACTAGAAAGTCGCCTGAGCAGTTCTTC. It codes for CASSHGTRKSPEQFF.